This TCR beta chain was retrieved from a study of Ad26.COV2.S vaccination and SARS-CoV-2 variants (TCRdb year 2021). Some background on the complete study: TCRbeta repertoire sequencing was used to assess the specificity and breadth of SARS-CoV-2-reactive T cell receptors after Ad26.COV2.S vaccination. The TCR-sequenced set comprised approximately 32 samples: approximately 20 Ad26.COV2.S vaccine recipients, 5 placebo recipients and 8 SARS-CoV-2 convalescent individuals.

The paper as a whole reports these results and caveats: Non-spike TCR breadth was comparable between vaccine and placebo recipients, consistent with the vaccine containing only spike. After vaccination, substantial breadth of spike-specific CD8+ and CD4+ T cell responses was reported. Spike-specific TCR breadth was higher in Ad26.COV2.S recipients than in placebo recipients (P = 0.0014). It was noted by the authors that total T cell responses may have been underestimated by the TCR breadth and depth analyses.

Taken from the germline V gene (reference sequence), the CDR1 and CDR2 loops are LGHDT and YNNKEL. Its CDR3 holds 14 amino acids, cysteine through phenylalanine. Of the read, only the CDR3 DNA is kept; its 42 bases are in frame from base 1. Trimming at the junction amounts to 1 base on V and 1 base on J, and the germline ends lie 7 bases apart. About this clone: Its antigen is still unknown. There are no base qualities to consult, and no much larger clone falls within one base.

TCRbeta CDR3 regions were sequenced with the immunoSEQ Assay. After extraction, genomic DNA underwent amplification by bias-controlled multiplex PCR, followed by high-throughput sequencing. As for the original processing: To quantify the absolute abundance of every unique TCRbeta CDR3 region, sequences were collapsed and filtered. Usable DNA was measured by amplifying reference genes present in all nucleated cells, and TCRbeta template counts were normalized to that usable DNA to estimate T cell fraction. Repertoire TCRs were annotated as SARS-CoV-2-specific by exact matching of V gene, CDR3 amino acid sequence and J gene to a known reactive TCR set. The reference SARS-CoV-2 TCR set was derived from MIRA and filtered for enrichment in COVID-19-positive ImmuneCODE repertoires, a step that removed public or cross-reactive TCRs. Using the MIRA antigens, annotated TCRs were further analysed by specific ORF or by position within an ORF. Breadth was defined as annotated unique rearrangements over total unique productive rearrangements; depth was the summed frequency of those rearrangements. Group comparisons of TCR breadth used two-sided Wilcoxon rank-sum tests. Imported from immuneACCESS, the table was reduced by TCRdb to in-frame sequences with V and J called. These copies leave out some clones; in studies compared against another copy, an unresolved V gene accounts for under half, and the cause of the remainder is not known. D and trimming come from the DNA, and the V and J calls and clone size come from that table. In all, the sample holds some 180,000 clones, and roughly 89% of those were seen once. The leading ten clones occupy about 5.5% of the sample.

The sample's time point label is to be understood as: individuals recovered from natural SARS-CoV-2 infection. The TCR originated in a human donor who had recovered from COVID-19. The chain links TRBV3-1 (or the pseudogene TRBV3-2) with TRBJ2-5; the D gene cannot be resolved reliably. The sample was peripheral blood, taken after recovery from COVID-19. The CDR3 reads as follows: CASSQGLFQETQYF. The sequence in DNA is TGTGCCAGCAGCCAAGGACTGTTCCAAGAGACCCAGTACTTC.